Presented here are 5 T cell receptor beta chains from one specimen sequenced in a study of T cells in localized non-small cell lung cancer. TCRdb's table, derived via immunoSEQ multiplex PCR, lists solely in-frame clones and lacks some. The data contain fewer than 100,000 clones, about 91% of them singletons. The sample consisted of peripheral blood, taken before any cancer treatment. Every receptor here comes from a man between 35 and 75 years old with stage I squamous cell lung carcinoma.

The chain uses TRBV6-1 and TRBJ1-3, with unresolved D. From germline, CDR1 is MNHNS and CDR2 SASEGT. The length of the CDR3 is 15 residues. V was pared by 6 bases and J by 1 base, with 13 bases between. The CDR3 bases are TGTGCCAGCAGGTCGGTCTTGGGATCTGGAAACACCATATATTTT. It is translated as CASRSVLGSGNTIYF.

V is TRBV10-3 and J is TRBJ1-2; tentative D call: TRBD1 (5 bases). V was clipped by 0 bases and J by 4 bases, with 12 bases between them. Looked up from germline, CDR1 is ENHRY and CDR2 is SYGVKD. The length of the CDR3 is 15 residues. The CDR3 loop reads CAISESQARGYGYTF. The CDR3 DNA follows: TGTGCCATCAGTGAGTCACAGGCACGGGGCTATGGCTACACCTTC.

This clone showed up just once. CDR3: CASSPRSRSSYGYTF. The CDR3 DNA is TGTGCCAGTAGTCCCCGCTCCCGGAGTTCCTATGGCTACACCTTC. The chain has TRBV19 and TRBJ1-2; D not resolved. In germline, CDR1 is LNHDA, CDR2 SQIVND (reference sequence). This CDR3 spans 15 amino acids. V shed 5 bases and J shed 4 bases, with 17 bases lying between them.

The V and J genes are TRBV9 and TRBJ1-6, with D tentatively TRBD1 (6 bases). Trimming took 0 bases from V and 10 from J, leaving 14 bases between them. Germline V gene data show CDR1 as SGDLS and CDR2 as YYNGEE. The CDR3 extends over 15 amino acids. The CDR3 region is CASSVVGGRGSPLHF. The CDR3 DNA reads TGTGCCAGCAGCGTAGTGGGGGGGCGCGGGTCACCCCTCCACTTT.

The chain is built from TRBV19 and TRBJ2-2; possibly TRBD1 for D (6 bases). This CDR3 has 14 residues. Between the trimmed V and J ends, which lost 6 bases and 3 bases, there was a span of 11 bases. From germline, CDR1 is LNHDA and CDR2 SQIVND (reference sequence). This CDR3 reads CASRGAGDTGELFF. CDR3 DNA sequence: TGTGCCAGTAGGGGGGCAGGCGACACCGGGGAGCTGTTTTTT. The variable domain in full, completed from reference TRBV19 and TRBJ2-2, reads DGGITQSPKYLFRKEGQNVTLSCEQNLNHDAMYWYRQDPGQGLRLIYYSQIVNDFQKGDIAEGYSVSREKKESFPLTVTSAQKNPTAFYLCASRGAGDTGELFFGEGSRLTVL.